Sequencing of this T cell receptor (beta chain) was carried out in a study of T cell repertoires in cytomegalovirus infection. Study as a whole: Public TCR beta signatures were indicative of both CMV infection and a matching HLA type.

TCRdb re-analysed the reads in MiXCR, keeping a single row per CDR3 protein. This sample has roughly 300,000 distinct CDR3 sequences; more than 8% occur once, and the top ten carry about 4.5%. Between the trimmed V and J ends, which lost 5 bases and 0 bases, there was a span of 5 bases. The CDR3 has 13 residues. CDR1 MNHEY and CDR2 SVGEGT come from the germline V gene. The sequencing input was PBMCs. This chain links TRBV6-2 or TRBV6-3 with TRBJ1-5; no definite D call. The receptor was isolated from a human donor in good health (CMV status not recorded). Some clones in this sample may be carry-over from other donors' samples. Here the CDR3 reads CASSRISNQPQHF. As DNA, the CDR3 is TGTGCCAGCAGTCGGATTAGCAATCAGCCCCAGCATTTT.